The 26 T cell receptor beta chains given below trace back to one sample, sequenced in a study of T cell responses to AZD1222 COVID-19 vaccine (dated by TCRdb to the early 2020s). The library came from the immunoSEQ multiplex PCR assay. This immuneACCESS table, as held by TCRdb, lists in-frame sequences with V and J called but not all clones. Of the missing ones, under half trace to an unresolved V gene in checked studies; the others have no known cause. In this sample the table shows about 100,000 clones, 90% of which occur a single time. The top ten constitute approximately 1.2% of the sample. The time point label of this sample denotes: baseline before first vaccination. The sequencing used peripheral blood, collected on day 0 of AZD1222 vaccination. These TCRs come from an adult in good health.

V and J are TRBV3-1 (or the pseudogene TRBV3-2) and TRBJ1-1, with D hard to call. The CDR3 runs 11 residues. Trimming removed 4 bases from V and 2 bases from J, with 2 bases in between. In germline, CDR1 is LGHDT, CDR2 YNNKEL (reference sequence). The CDR3 coding sequence is TGTGCCAGCAGCCTCAACACTGAAGCTTTCTTT. Its protein product is CASSLNTEAFF.

The gene calls are TRBV5-1 and TRBJ1-2; 7 bases fit TRBD1. CDR3 length: 15 amino acids. Germline V CDR1 and CDR2: SGHRS, YFSETQ. The V and J ends lost 4 bases and 4 bases, in that order; junction bases with no gene match: 10. The CDR3 region has the DNA TGCGCCAGCAGCAGATTACAGGGGCCCCTCTATGGCTACACCTTC. Translated, it gives CASSRLQGPLYGYTF.

This clone was counted once. The chain joins TRBV28 to TRBJ2-5; D possibly corresponds to TRBD1 (5 bases). Germline V gene data show CDR1 as MDHEN and CDR2 as SYDVKM. CDR3 size: 14 residues. V shed 3 bases and J shed 0 bases, with 8 bases lying between them. The CDR3 nucleotides are TGTGCCAGCAGTTTGTTCAGGGACCAAGAGACCCAGTACTTC. This sequence encodes CASSLFRDQETQYF.

Here the CDR3 DNA reads TGCAGCGGCAGGACAGGCAGCTCCTACGAGCAGTACTTC. Translated, it gives CSGRTGSSYEQYF. V and J are TRBV29-1 and TRBJ2-7; 7 bases are a match to TRBD1. V was clipped by 7 bases and J by 0 bases; unmatched bases: 6. The CDR3 is 13 residues long. Per the germline V gene, CDR1 is SQVTM and CDR2 is ANQGSEA.

The V and J genes are TRBV6-5 and TRBJ1-2; D is possibly TRBD1 (6 bases). This CDR3 is 13 amino acids long. The V gene's germline CDR1 is MNHEY and CDR2 SVGAGI. Trimming stripped 6 bases from V and 5 bases from J, with 13 bases between. The CDR3 loop is CASRLGQFYGYTF. CDR3 coding DNA: TGTGCCAGCAGGCTCGGACAGTTTTATGGCTACACCTTC.

The chain uses TRBV3-1 (or the pseudogene TRBV3-2) and TRBJ2-7; 10 bases line up with TRBD1. The CDR3 extends over 17 amino acids. In germline, CDR1 is LGHDT, CDR2 YNNKEL (reference sequence). V shed 0 bases, J shed 4 bases, and the junction held 9 bases outside the gene matches. CDR3 sequence: CASSQDNAGTGEYEQYF. The CDR3 nucleotides read TGTGCCAGCAGCCAAGATAATGCCGGGACAGGGGAGTACGAGCAGTACTTC.

The DNA of the CDR3 is TGTGCCAGCAGTTCTACCCTCGACAGGGGATGGGACAATGAGCAGTTCTTC. Its translation: CASSSTLDRGWDNEQFF. The chain recombines TRBV28 with TRBJ2-1; 8 bases are shared with TRBD1. J gave up 5 bases and V 4 bases, and 13 bases lay outside the gene matches. CDR3 size: 17 residues. CDR1 MDHEN and CDR2 SYDVKM come from the germline V gene. The whole variable domain, filled in from reference TRBV28 and TRBJ2-1, reads DVKVTQSSRYLVKRTGEKVFLECVQDMDHENMFWYRQDPGLGLRLIYFSYDVKMKEKGDIPEGYSVSREKKERFSLILESASTNQTSMYLCASSSTLDRGWDNEQFFGPGTRLTVL.

The chain combines TRBV6-1 with TRBJ1-4; D is unresolved. The CDR3 sequence is 14 residues long. Per germline, CDR1 MNHNS and CDR2 SASEGT. Deletions cut 9 bases from V and 2 bases from J, with 13 bases between. The DNA for the CDR3 is TGTGCCAGTCAGCCCAGGCTTACTAATGAAAAACTGTTTTTT. Amino acid sequence: CASQPRLTNEKLFF.

The chain couples TRBV19 to TRBJ1-5; perhaps TRBD1 as D (5 bases). The CDR3 contains 15 residues. Deletions cut 1 base from V and 5 bases from J, with 12 bases between. Looked up from germline, CDR1 is LNHDA and CDR2 is SQIVND (reference sequence). CDR3 amino acids: CASSIVAGGDQPQHF. The CDR3 DNA reads as TGTGCCAGTAGTATAGTTGCGGGGGGGGATCAGCCCCAGCATTTT.

J is TRBJ2-1 and V is TRBV7-3, with a weak D call TRBD1 (6 bases). The CDR3 extends over 13 amino acids. V lost 0 bases to trimming and J lost 15 bases, with 15 bases between them. In germline, CDR1 is SGHTA, CDR2 FQGTGA. In DNA, the CDR3 is TGTGCCAGCAGCTTAACTGGGGCAGGGGAAATGTTCTTC. It codes for CASSLTGAGEMFF.

This chain joins TRBV29-1 and TRBJ1-1; D ambiguous. The germline V gene has CDR1 SQVTM and CDR2 ANQGSEA. The V and J ends lost 4 bases and 2 bases respectively, with 8 bases between them. CDR3 length: 12 amino acids. CDR3 nucleotide sequence: TGCAGCGTTGGCAGCGAAAACACTGAAGCTTTCTTT. Protein: CSVGSENTEAFF. Complete variable domain (other parts from reference TRBV29-1 and TRBJ1-1): SAVISQKPSRDICQRGTSLTIQCQVDSQVTMMFWYRQQPGQSLTLIATANQGSEATYESGFVIDKFPISRPNLTFSTLTVSNMSPEDSSIYLCSVGSENTEAFFGQGTRLTVV.

The J gene is TRBJ2-5, the V gene TRBV9; TRBD1 might be the D (6 bases). Trimming took 1 base from V and 4 from J, leaving 14 bases between them. The CDR3 length is 15 residues. Germline CDR1 reads SGDLS; CDR2 reads YYNGEE. CDR3 region: CASSVQDSLRETQYF. The CDR3 DNA reads as TGTGCCAGCAGCGTACAGGACAGTTTAAGAGAGACCCAGTACTTC.

The CDR3 bases are TGTGCCAGCAGCCCAAGGATTGGTGGCTACACCTTC. This translates into CASSPRIGGYTF. V usage is TRBV7-9 and J usage is TRBJ1-2; D gene uncertain. Trimming removed 5 bases from V and 7 bases from J, with 11 bases in between. CDR1 is SEHNR and CDR2 is FQNEAQ in the germline V gene (reference sequence). The CDR3 has 12 amino acids. Full variable domain (rest looked up from reference TRBV7-9 and TRBJ1-2): DTGVSQNPRHKITKRGQNVTFRCDPISEHNRLYWYRQTLGQGPEFLTYFQNEAQLEKSRLLSDRFSAERPKGSFSTLEIQRTEQGDSAMYLCASSPRIGGYTFGSGTRLTVV.

CDR3 nucleotide sequence: TGTGCCAGCAGGCAATTCCTGGTAGGAGCTTTCTTT. It encodes CASRQFLVGAFF. This chain connects TRBV2 to TRBJ1-1; D call uncertain. The CDR3 spans 12 residues. V was pared by 6 bases and J by 10 bases, with 15 bases between. Germline lookup yields CDR1 SNHLY and CDR2 FYNNEI.

The rearrangement joins TRBV4-2 to TRBJ2-2; 8 nucleotides line up with TRBD1. CDR3 length: 18 residues. CDR1 and CDR2 from the germline V gene are LGHNA and YNFKEQ. V shed 1 base and J 1 base; nucleotides not matched to a gene: 8. DNA of the CDR3: TGTGCCAGCAGCCAAGCCTTTTCAGGGACAGGGAACACCGGGGAGCTGTTTTTT. It codes for CASSQAFSGTGNTGELFF.

The chain recombines TRBV5-1 with TRBJ1-1, with TRBD1 as a possible D gene (5 bases). CDR3 length equals 15 residues. Trimming stripped 0 bases from V and 6 bases from J, with 15 bases between. Germline CDR1 reads SGHRS; CDR2 reads YFSETQ. CDR3 coding DNA: TGCGCCAGCAGCTTGGAGGGCCTCGGGGGGTCTGAAGCTTTCTTT. This sequence encodes CASSLEGLGGSEAFF.

This chain joins TRBV19 and TRBJ2-3, with D possibly matching TRBD2 (6 bases). The CDR3 is 16 amino acids. V was clipped by 6 bases and J by 0 bases, with 16 bases between them. CDR1 and CDR2 (germline): LNHDA, SQIVND (reference sequence). CDR3 amino acids: CASRKWGVSSTDTQYF. As DNA, the CDR3 is TGTGCCAGTAGAAAATGGGGGGTCTCTAGCACAGATACGCAGTATTTT. The whole variable domain, filled in from reference TRBV19 and TRBJ2-3, reads DGGITQSPKYLFRKEGQNVTLSCEQNLNHDAMYWYRQDPGQGLRLIYYSQIVNDFQKGDIAEGYSVSREKKESFPLTVTSAQKNPTAFYLCASRKWGVSSTDTQYFGPGTRLTVL.

This chain uses TRBV5-1 with TRBJ1-1, with 8 nucleotides matching TRBD1. The V gene's germline CDR1 is SGHRS and CDR2 YFSETQ. The V segment lost 4 bases and the J segment 0 bases; nucleotides outside the gene matches: 11. This CDR3 region has 17 residues. DNA of the CDR3: TGCGCCAGCAGCCCACGCCGAGGACAGGGCATGAACACTGAAGCTTTCTTT. Encoded protein: CASSPRRGQGMNTEAFF.

V usage is TRBV9 and J usage is TRBJ1-2; 7 bases match TRBD1. This CDR3 region has 16 residues. Per the germline V gene, CDR1 is SGDLS and CDR2 is YYNGEE. V dropped 3 bases and J dropped 2; count of bases not matched to a gene: 10. The CDR3 reads CASSARTGPLNYGYTF. In DNA form, the CDR3 reads TGTGCCAGCAGCGCCAGGACAGGTCCTCTAAACTATGGCTACACCTTC.

V gene TRBV27 combines with J gene TRBJ1-5; no reliable D call. Per germline, CDR1 MNHEY and CDR2 SMNVEV (reference sequence). Trimming stripped 5 bases from V and 6 bases from J, with 17 bases between. This CDR3 has 15 residues. The CDR3 coding sequence is TGTGCCAGCAGTCCCAACCTCGGGGAAGGTCAGCCCCAGCATTTT. This gives the protein CASSPNLGEGQPQHF.

This sequence joins TRBV5-1 and TRBJ1-2; D gene ambiguous. The CDR3 runs 13 residues. Trimming left V 1 base short and J 6 bases short, with 10 bases between. CDR1 is SGHRS and CDR2 is YFSETQ in the germline V gene. The CDR3 nucleotides are TGCGCCAGCAGCTTGCCCGGTCCGAATGGCTACACCTTC. It is translated as CASSLPGPNGYTF.

The chain carries TRBV6-4 and TRBJ2-1, with 7 bases identical to TRBD1. Germline assignment: CDR1 MRHNA and CDR2 SNTAGT. There are 15 residues in the CDR3. Trimming cost V 6 bases and J 8 bases; bases outside gene matches: 13. CDR3 amino acids: CASSKTGVGSDEQFF. The CDR3 DNA sequence: TGTGCCAGCAGCAAAACAGGGGTTGGTTCCGATGAGCAGTTCTTC.

This clone occurred once. CDR3 loop: CASSYSNRVGYGYTF. CDR3 nucleotides: TGTGCCAGCAGTTACTCTAACAGGGTTGGCTATGGCTACACCTTC. The rearrangement joins TRBV6-5 to TRBJ1-2, with D possibly being TRBD1 (6 bases). CDR1 and CDR2 from the germline V gene are MNHEY and SVGAGI. The CDR3 consists of 15 residues. V was cut by 0 bases and J by 4 bases, with 12 bases left in between.

The rearrangement uses TRBV6-5 and TRBJ1-5; a possible D gene is TRBD1 (5 bases). Germline V gene data show CDR1 as MNHEY and CDR2 as SVGAGI. V lost 1 base, J lost 6 bases, and 13 bases lay in between. CDR3 length: 15 residues. The CDR3 sequence: CASSYLGVGSQPQHF. Here the CDR3 DNA reads TGTGCCAGCAGTTACTTAGGGGTAGGGAGTCAGCCCCAGCATTTT.

The chain uses TRBV29-1 and TRBJ2-3, with 7 bases that match TRBD1. CDR1 is SQVTM, CDR2 ANQGSEA, per germline. With 6 bases clipped from V and 5 bases from J, the junction kept 5 bases outside the gene matches. The CDR3 is made up of 12 amino acids. The CDR3 coding sequence is TGCAGCGTCGAACAGGGGAGAGATACGCAGTATTTT. Its translation: CSVEQGRDTQYF.

This clone was picked up one time. This rearrangement joins TRBV6-5 to TRBJ1-2; the D is unclear. Trimming shortened V by 2 bases and J by 5 bases, and 12 bases separated the two germline ends. Per the germline V gene, CDR1 is MNHEY and CDR2 is SVGAGI. The CDR3 sequence is 14 residues long. The CDR3 reads CASSYGPDQYGYTF. The DNA of the CDR3 is TGTGCCAGCAGTTACGGGCCAGACCAATATGGCTACACCTTC.